These 7 T cell receptor beta chains were sequenced from one sample in a study of preoperative IRX-2 immunotherapy in early breast cancer. The repertoire was sequenced with immunoSEQ multiplex PCR; TCRdb's copy has only in-frame clones and lacks some. Found here are just over 25,000 clones, 75% to 85% of them singletons; the top ten hold over 1%. Treatment meaning: preoperative locoregional IRX-2 cytokine immunotherapy. This specimen was lymph node tissue, taken after IRX-2 immunotherapy. Receptors were obtained from a human donor with breast cancer.

This clone was recorded a few times. The rearrangement links TRBV11-3 to TRBJ1-1; 7 bases are a match to TRBD1. This CDR3 region has 15 residues. CDR1 is SGHNT and CDR2 is YENEEA in the germline V gene. J lost 0 bases, V lost 5 bases, and 6 bases had no gene match. CDR3: CASSETGTVNTEAFF. The CDR3 nucleotides read TGTGCCAGCAGCGAAACCGGGACAGTGAACACTGAAGCTTTCTTT.

The chain links TRBV6-8 to TRBJ1-4; 9 bases match TRBD1. Trimming at V came to 2 bases and at J to 7 bases, leaving 8 bases not matched to a gene. Germline CDR1 MNHGY, CDR2 SAAAGT. CDR3 length: 16 amino acids. DNA of the CDR3: TGTGCCAGCAGTTACACCTCCGGGACAGGGAGTGAAAAACTGTTTTTT. Amino acids: CASSYTSGTGSEKLFF.

This clone appeared a single time. J is TRBJ1-5 and V is TRBV29-1, with D tentatively TRBD1 (6 bases). Germline V gives CDR1 SQVTM, CDR2 ANQGSEA. Trimming removed 0 bases at V and 4 bases at J, with 10 bases between. This CDR3 has 14 amino acids. In DNA, the CDR3 is TGCAGCGTTGAAGATCTTACAGGGAATCAGCCCCAGCATTTT. Its protein is CSVEDLTGNQPQHF.

This chain uses TRBV15 with TRBJ1-2; D call uncertain. The CDR3 runs to 15 residues. Trimming took 0 bases from V and 2 from J, leaving 10 bases between them. Germline-derived CDR1 and CDR2 are LNHNV and YYDKDF (reference sequence). The CDR3 sequence is CATSRDSTRNYGYTF. In DNA form, the CDR3 reads TGTGCCACCAGCAGAGATTCTACGCGGAACTATGGCTACACCTTC.

V gene TRBV19 combines with J gene TRBJ1-2, with D uncertain. The CDR3 extends over 12 amino acids. Germline CDR1 is LNHDA and CDR2 is SQIVND (reference sequence). Trimming shortened V by 4 bases and J by 8 bases, and 11 bases separated the two germline ends. The chain's CDR3 is CASSSWDIGYTF. The CDR3 DNA reads TGTGCCAGTAGTAGTTGGGATATCGGCTACACCTTC.

This clone was observed a single time. V and J are TRBV19 and TRBJ2-5; D possibly uses TRBD1 or TRBD2 (5 bases each). Looked up from germline, CDR1 is LNHDA and CDR2 is SQIVND (reference sequence). V shed 7 bases and J shed 13 bases, with 25 bases lying between them. This CDR3 comprises 14 residues. The CDR3 bases are TGTGCCAGTACCGGGACCGCTCTATCTAATTTACGGTACTTC. Its translation: CASTGTALSNLRYF.

The chain recombines TRBV5-1 with TRBJ1-1, with D possibly matching TRBD1 (5 bases). The CDR3 totals 15 residues. Trimming removed 4 bases at V and 4 bases at J, with 17 bases between. Germline lookup yields CDR1 SGHRS and CDR2 YFSETQ. The CDR3 loop is CASSPEGVGGTEAFF. In DNA form, the CDR3 reads TGCGCCAGCAGCCCCGAGGGCGTGGGGGGCACTGAAGCTTTCTTT.